Listed below are T cell receptor beta chains from one sample, sequenced in a study of CD8 T cells in Susac syndrome. TCRdb re-called the immunoSEQ multiplex PCR reads through MiXCR, storing one row per CDR3 protein. This table holds 100,000 to 150,000 distinct CDR3 sequences, around 96% found once. The sequencing sample was made of CD4+ T cells from PBMCs. The receptors derive from a human donor in good health. Both conserved end residues are part of each CDR3. D genes are given only for firm matches. Size values are once, few and many counts, or a class for expanded clones, and some rows have none.

.	TRBJ2-1	once	TRBV3-1	CASSQATGLNEQFF	TGTGCCAGCAGCCAAGCGACAGGCCTTAATGAGCAGTTCTTC
TRBD1	TRBJ2-7	.	TRBV5-1	CASSSGSGTVFYEQYF	TGCGCCAGCAGCTCCGGATCCGGGACAGTATTCTACGAGCAGTACTTC
.	TRBJ2-4	.	TRBV4-3	CASSQEAGTGKNIQYF	TGCGCCAGCAGCCAAGAGGCCGGCACAGGCAAAAACATTCAGTACTTC
TRBD2	TRBJ2-1	.	TRBV27	CASSPEGLTLNNEQFF	TGTGCCAGCAGTCCGGAGGGACTAACCCTTAACAATGAGCAGTTCTTC
.	TRBJ1-5	once	TRBV15	CATSRDLIVWISNQPQHF	TGTGCCACCAGCAGAGATCTTATAGTGTGGATAAGCAATCAGCCCCAGCATTTT
TRBD1	TRBJ1-2	.	TRBV20-1	CSAKDHRQGGYGYTF	TGCAGTGCTAAAGATCACCGACAGGGCGGCTATGGCTACACCTTC
TRBD2	TRBJ2-1	.	TRBV6-2/TRBV6-3	CASSRLAGNYNEQFF	TGTGCCAGCAGCCGTTTAGCGGGAAACTACAATGAGCAGTTCTTC
.	TRBJ2-7	.	TRBV3-1	CASSQVTLKSYEQYF	TGTGCCAGCAGCCAAGTAACCTTGAAATCCTACGAGCAGTACTTC
TRBD2	TRBJ2-2	.	TRBV2	CASSLHPGTSGRWTGELFF	TGTGCCAGCAGTTTACATCCCGGGACTAGCGGGAGATGGACCGGGGAGCTGTTTTTT
.	TRBJ1-5	.	TRBV12-3/TRBV12-4	CASSWGRYQPQHF	TGTGCCAGCAGTTGGGGCCGCTATCAGCCCCAGCATTTT
TRBD2	TRBJ2-7	.	TRBV19	CASSMGLAGVNEQYF	TGTGCCAGTAGTATGGGACTAGCGGGAGTTAACGAGCAGTACTTC
TRBD2	TRBJ2-3	once	TRBV5-1	CASSDLSGSDTQYF	TGCGCCAGCAGCGACCTTAGCGGGAGTGATACGCAGTATTTT
TRBD1	TRBJ1-2	.	TRBV7-2	CASSLAPGTVYGYTF	TGTGCCAGCAGCCTCGCCCCCGGGACAGTCTATGGCTACACCTTC
.	TRBJ2-5	.	TRBV30	CAWSPGLLETQYF	TGTGCCTGGAGTCCCGGTTTATTGGAGACCCAGTACTTC
.	TRBJ1-2	.	TRBV4-3	CASSQGTAGHHGYTF	TGCGCCAGCAGCCAAGGAACGGCCGGCCATCATGGCTACACCTTC
.	TRBJ1-1	.	TRBV7-9	CASSLAQWAEAFF	TGTGCCAGCAGCTTAGCCCAGTGGGCTGAAGCTTTCTTT
.	TRBJ2-1	.	TRBV5-1	CASSLASLSYNEQFF	TGCGCCAGCAGCTTGGCTTCACTCTCCTACAATGAGCAGTTCTTC
TRBD1	TRBJ2-1	.	TRBV29-1	CSVRRDRAYNEQFF	TGCAGCGTTCGCCGGGACAGAGCCTACAATGAGCAGTTCTTC
.	TRBJ2-5	.	TRBV5-1	CASSSIEPGETQYF	TGCGCCAGCAGCTCCATTGAGCCTGGGGAGACCCAGTACTTC
TRBD2	TRBJ2-3	.	TRBV3-1	CASRGGTSGISTDTQYF	TGTGCCAGCAGAGGAGGGACTAGCGGGATAAGCACAGATACGCAGTATTTT
.	TRBJ2-1	.	TRBV7-2	CASSLGVRDEQFF	TGTGCCAGCAGCTTAGGGGTGCGGGATGAGCAGTTCTTC
TRBD1	TRBJ2-7	.	TRBV3-1	CASSQEQGAREQYF	TGTGCCAGCAGCCAAGAGCAGGGGGCGCGAGAGCAGTACTTC
.	TRBJ1-1	.	TRBV7-9	CASSSPGRLNTEAFF	TGTGCCAGCAGCTCGCCGGGACGTCTGAACACTGAAGCTTTCTTT
.	TRBJ1-5	.	TRBV5-6	CASSLRRADQPQHF	TGTGCCAGCAGCCTTAGACGGGCGGATCAGCCCCAGCATTTT
.	TRBJ2-7	.	TRBV7-9	CASSLRREAVQYF	TGTGCCAGCAGCTTACGCAGGGAGGCTGTGCAGTACTTC
TRBD1	TRBJ1-5	.	TRBV18	CASSPPGQGGNQPQHF	TGTGCCAGCTCACCACCAGGACAGGGAGGGAATCAGCCCCAGCATTTT
TRBD1	TRBJ2-5	.	TRBV6-5	CASSSGTGTWTQYF	TGTGCCAGCAGCTCCGGGACAGGGACGTGGACCCAGTACTTC
TRBD1	TRBJ2-7	.	TRBV20-1	CSASSAAGTGFHEQYF	TGCAGTGCTAGTTCAGCCGCCGGGACAGGGTTCCACGAGCAGTACTTC
TRBD1	TRBJ2-1	.	TRBV7-9	CASSFTGTANNEQFF	TGTGCCAGCAGTTTTACCGGGACAGCGAACAATGAGCAGTTCTTC
TRBD1	TRBJ2-3	.	TRBV7-2	CASSRTGQFSDTQYF	TGTGCCAGCAGCCGGACGGGACAGTTTTCAGATACGCAGTATTTT
.	TRBJ2-7	.	TRBV5-1	CASSLAPHRGSSYEQYF	TGCGCCAGCAGCTTGGCGCCGCATCGGGGCAGCTCCTACGAGCAGTACTTC
TRBD2	TRBJ2-1	.	TRBV5-1	CASSLIEAGGYNEQFF	TGCGCCAGCAGCTTGATTGAGGCGGGGGGTTACAATGAGCAGTTCTTC
.	TRBJ2-4	few	TRBV7-9	CASSLNVAAKNIQYF	TGTGCCAGCAGCTTAAATGTCGCGGCCAAAAACATTCAGTACTTC
.	TRBJ1-1	.	TRBV11-2	CASSLAPGGRKNTEAFF	TGTGCCAGCAGCTTAGCTCCGGGGGGGAGAAAGAACACTGAAGCTTTCTTT
.	TRBJ2-2	.	TRBV5-1	CASSLDPGRGGELFF	TGCGCCAGCAGCTTGGATCCGGGGCGAGGCGGGGAGCTGTTTTTT
TRBD2	TRBJ2-4	.	TRBV4-1	CASSQDRIEGLAGGTLAKNIQYF	TGCGCCAGCAGCCAAGATCGGATCGAGGGACTAGCGGGAGGTACCCTAGCCAAAAACATTCAGTACTTC
.	TRBJ2-4	.	TRBV6-1	CASSRDTLGAKNIQYF	TGTGCCAGCAGCCGGGACACCCTTGGAGCCAAAAACATTCAGTACTTC
.	TRBJ2-1	.	TRBV14	CASGAIEQFF	TGTGCCAGCGGCGCCATTGAGCAGTTCTTC
.	TRBJ1-2	.	TRBV29-1	CSAESYGYTF	TGCAGCGCCGAATCCTATGGCTACACCTTC
.	TRBJ1-2	.	TRBV29-1	CSAKGNYGYTF	TGCAGCGCCAAAGGAAACTATGGCTACACCTTC
.	TRBJ2-7	.	TRBV7-9	CASSWPNKGYEQYF	TGTGCCAGCAGCTGGCCTAACAAAGGCTACGAGCAGTACTTC
.	TRBJ1-2	once	TRBV29-1	CSVGTGKDGYTF	TGCAGCGTTGGCACAGGGAAGGATGGCTACACCTTC
TRBD1	TRBJ2-7	.	TRBV5-1	CASSTEDRGLGEQYF	TGCGCCAGCAGTACCGAGGACAGGGGGCTCGGCGAGCAGTACTTC
TRBD1	TRBJ2-7	.	TRBV7-2	CASSSRGQGPYEQYF	TGTGCCAGCAGCTCAAGGGGACAGGGCCCCTACGAGCAGTACTTC
.	TRBJ2-4	.	TRBV12-3/TRBV12-4	CASSFSKNIQYF	TGTGCCAGCAGTTTTAGCAAAAACATTCAGTACTTC
TRBD1	TRBJ1-1	.	TRBV4-1	CASSQGGHRGNTEAFF	TGCGCCAGCAGCCAAGGAGGCCACAGGGGAAACACTGAAGCTTTCTTT
.	TRBJ1-4	.	TRBV20-1	CSARTIQEGEKLFF	TGCAGTGCTAGGACGATTCAAGAAGGTGAAAAACTGTTTTTT
.	TRBJ1-1	.	TRBV30	CAWSNVRRGTEAFF	TGTGCCTGGAGTAATGTGCGGAGGGGCACTGAAGCTTTCTTT
.	TRBJ1-1	.	TRBV30	CAWTLSKGTEAFF	TGTGCCTGGACCCTATCGAAGGGCACTGAAGCTTTCTTT
TRBD1	TRBJ1-2	.	TRBV7-2	CASSLGGQASNYGYTF	TGTGCCAGCAGCTTGGGGGGACAGGCCTCTAACTATGGCTACACCTTC
TRBD1	TRBJ1-1	.	TRBV5-4	CASSWGTGFMNTEAFF	TGTGCCAGCAGCTGGGGGACAGGATTTATGAACACTGAAGCTTTCTTT